This T cell receptor beta chain was obtained from a study of T cell responses to AZD1222 COVID-19 vaccine. Study findings and constraints: Across spike, vaccine-associated CD4 TCRs were found, dominant at 160-218 and 743-854.

As for this clone: Antigen specificity is unknown.

V shed 8 bases, J shed 2 bases, and the junction held 3 bases outside the gene matches. The CDR3 covers 12 residues. This table comes from immunoSEQ multiplex PCR, and its TCRdb copy is limited to in-frame clones, with some not included. The repertoire holds fewer than 200,000 clones, with more than 90% as singletons. The sample in question was peripheral blood, obtained 28 days after the second dose of the MenACWY control vaccine. This chain connects TRBV12-3 or TRBV12-4 to TRBJ2-7; 7 bases map to TRBD2. The clonotype was recovered from an adult who received the MenACWY meningococcal vaccine as a control. CDR3 protein: CASGRGPYEQYF. As DNA, the CDR3 is TGTGCCAGCGGGAGGGGCCCCTACGAGCAGTACTTC.